A single sample is the source of the 15 T cell receptor beta chains below, sequenced in a study of T cell repertoires in cytomegalovirus infection. These TCRs' antigens remain unknown. TCRdb independently ran MiXCR on the reads; one entry per CDR3 protein. The sample lists some 800,000 distinct CDR3 sequences; almost 30% were seen once. The sample in question was cultured CD8+ T cells from PBMCs, obtained from culture after CMV antigen stimulation. The origin of the receptors is a human donor in good health (CMV status not recorded). Some clones in this sample may be carry-over from other donors' samples.

A few counts support this clonotype. The rearrangement uses TRBV20-1 and TRBJ2-1; 8 bases are shared with TRBD2. J was trimmed by 7 bases and V by 6 bases; bases with no gene match: 11. The V gene's germline CDR1 is DFQATT and CDR2 SNEGSKA (reference sequence). The CDR3 is 14 residues long. The CDR3 region has the DNA TGCAGTGCAAAGACGCGGGGGGCCTCTAATGAGCAGTTCTTC. As protein: CSAKTRGASNEQFF.

The table lists this clonotype with a few counts. The V and J genes are TRBV5-4 and TRBJ2-7; 11 nucleotides match TRBD2. V was clipped by 4 bases and J by 3 bases; unmatched bases: 6. Germline V gives CDR1 SGHNT, CDR2 YYREEE (reference sequence). CDR3 length: 15 residues. The DNA for the CDR3 is TGTGCCAGCAGCATCGGACTAGCGGGCAACTACGAGCAGTACTTC. Translating gives CASSIGLAGNYEQYF.

This clonotype appeared many times. The V call is TRBV7-6, the J call TRBJ2-7; 7 nucleotides align to TRBD1. Germline loops: CDR1 SGHVS, CDR2 FNYEAQ. The CDR3 is 20 amino acids. V was pared by 0 bases and J by 2 bases, with 19 bases of the junction left unmatched. This CDR3 is CASSLAPPTRQGTDAYEQYV. The DNA of the CDR3 is TGTGCCAGCAGCTTAGCACCCCCAACCAGACAGGGTACGGATGCCTACGAGCAGTACGTC.

This clonotype was found a few times. The chain is built from TRBV5-6 and TRBJ2-2, with D uncertain. The CDR3 is 15 amino acids. V dropped 4 bases and J dropped 2 bases, with 12 bases sitting between them. Germline values: CDR1 SGHDT, CDR2 YYEEEE. The DNA for the CDR3 is TGTGCCAGCAGCCCTGACGGAACCAACACCGGGGAGCTGTTTTTT. Protein sequence: CASSPDGTNTGELFF.

The CDR3 spells CASMGRGALQPQHF. Written as DNA, the CDR3 is TGCGCCAGCATGGGCAGGGGCGCCTTACAGCCCCAGCATTTT. The gene calls are TRBV10-2 and TRBJ1-5; D may be TRBD1 (6 bases). Germline CDR1 WSHSY, CDR2 SAAADI. The length of the CDR3 is 14 residues. Trimming removed 7 bases from V and 7 bases from J, with 17 bases in between.

This rearrangement joins TRBV27 to TRBJ2-6; D gene uncertain. V dropped 2 bases and J dropped 0 bases, with 5 bases sitting between them. Germline-derived CDR1 and CDR2 are MNHEY and SMNVEV (reference sequence). This CDR3 is 15 amino acids long. The CDR3 nucleotides are TGTGCCAGCAGTTTAGCCGTCTCTGGGGCCAACGTCCTGACTTTC. This codes for CASSLAVSGANVLTF.

The chain carries TRBV19 and TRBJ2-1, with 8 nucleotides matching TRBD1. Germline CDR1 is LNHDA and CDR2 is SQIVND (reference sequence). CDR3 length: 11 residues. V lost 9 bases and J lost 8; bases outside the gene matches: 3. The CDR3: CASRTGYEQFF. The CDR3 nucleotides are TGTGCCAGCCGGACAGGGTATGAGCAGTTCTTC.

This clonotype was detected only once. The rearrangement joins TRBV27 to TRBJ2-3; D call uncertain. CDR1 and CDR2 (germline): MNHEY, SMNVEV (reference sequence). V lost 0 bases and J 4 bases, leaving 5 bases between the germline ends. This CDR3 spans 13 amino acids. The CDR3 DNA follows: TGTGCCAGCAGTTTATCGGTCCCAGATACGCAGTATTTT. Translated: CASSLSVPDTQYF.

This clonotype came up many times. The chain carries TRBV7-8 and TRBJ2-7; D is ambiguous. The CDR3 is 15 amino acids. V lost 1 base to trimming and J lost 0 bases, with 10 bases between them. Germline V gene data show CDR1 as SGHVS and CDR2 as FQNEAQ. The CDR3 here is CASSLEQSLSYEQYF. The CDR3 DNA sequence: TGTGCCAGCAGCTTAGAACAGAGCCTCTCCTACGAGCAGTACTTC.

The V call is TRBV6-5, the J call TRBJ1-1, with TRBD1 matching over 7 bases. From germline, CDR1 is MNHEY and CDR2 SVGAGI. CDR3 length: 15 residues. Trimming took 7 bases from V and 5 from J; bases not matched to a gene: 13. The CDR3 region has the DNA TGTGCCAGCATTAGGGGTCGGACAGGTGGGACTGAAGCTTTCTTT. The encoded protein is CASIRGRTGGTEAFF.

V and J are TRBV6-4 and TRBJ1-1; unclear D gene. Per the germline V gene, CDR1 is MRHNA and CDR2 is SNTAGT. This CDR3 has 13 residues. Trimming removed 9 bases at V and 4 bases at J, with 15 bases between. The CDR3 region is CASSRLAGTEAFF. The CDR3 nucleotides are TGTGCCAGTAGCAGACTCGCCGGCACTGAAGCTTTCTTT.

Concerning this clonotype: At one end the junction does not follow the germline gene, possibly because of a read error. The chain combines TRBV6-6 with TRBJ1-1, with D possibly TRBD1 on 6 matching bases. The CDR3 loop spans 16 amino acids. The germline V gene has CDR1 MNHNY and CDR2 SVGAGI (reference sequence). CDR3 coding DNA: TGTGCCAGCAGTTACATTCAGGACAGATTGAACACTGAGGCTTTCTTT. It codes for CASSYIQDRLNTEAFF.

This clonotype was detected only once. V gene TRBV27 combines with J gene TRBJ2-7; TRBD1 agrees at 7 bases. Losses at the gene ends were 6 bases for V and 2 bases for J; bases not matched to a gene: 7. Germline V gene lookup returns CDR1 MNHEY and CDR2 SMNVEV (reference sequence). This CDR3 region has 14 residues. The CDR3 protein is CASRRWDRAYEQYF. CDR3 DNA: TGTGCCAGCAGGCGATGGGACAGAGCCTACGAGCAGTACTTC.

This clonotype was detected only a few times. This rearrangement joins TRBV6-1 to TRBJ2-2; D is perhaps TRBD1 (5 bases). The germline V and J ends were trimmed by 7 bases and 5 bases, with 8 bases remaining between them. The CDR3 extends over 12 amino acids. Germline CDR1 reads MNHNS; CDR2 reads SASEGT. The CDR3 here is CASIRQTGELFF. The CDR3 DNA follows: TGTGCCAGCATCCGACAGACCGGGGAGCTGTTTTTT.

This clonotype was seen at least ten times. The chain recombines TRBV27 with TRBJ1-2; D is perhaps TRBD1 (5 bases). Per the germline V gene, CDR1 is MNHEY and CDR2 is SMNVEV (reference sequence). The ends were cut back, 5 bases at V and 0 bases at J, with 13 bases in the middle. This CDR3 comprises 15 residues. CDR3 amino acids: CASSEKTAANYGYTF. CDR3 nucleotides: TGTGCCAGCAGTGAAAAGACAGCTGCTAACTATGGCTACACCTTC.